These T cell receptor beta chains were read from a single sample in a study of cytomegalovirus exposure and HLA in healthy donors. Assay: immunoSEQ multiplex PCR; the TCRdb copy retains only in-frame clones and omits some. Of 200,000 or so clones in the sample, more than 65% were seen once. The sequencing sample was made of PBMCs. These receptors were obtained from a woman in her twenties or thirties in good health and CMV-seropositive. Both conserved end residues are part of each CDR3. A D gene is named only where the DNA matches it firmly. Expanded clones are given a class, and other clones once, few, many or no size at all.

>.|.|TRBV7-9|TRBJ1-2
TGTGCCAGCAGCGGGGCAGGCTGGGGCTACACCTTC
CASSGAGWGYTF
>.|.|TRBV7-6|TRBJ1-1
TGTGCCAGCAGCTCTAGACCGGACACTGAAGCTTTCTTT
CASSSRPDTEAFF
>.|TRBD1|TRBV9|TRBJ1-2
TGTGCCAGCAGCGCAAACCGGTATTCCAACAGGGGAAGTGACTATGGCTACACCTTC
CASSANRYSNRGSDYGYTF
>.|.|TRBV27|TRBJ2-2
TGTGCCAGCAGTTTGGCGGGGGCACACACCGGGGAGCTGTTTTTT
CASSLAGAHTGELFF
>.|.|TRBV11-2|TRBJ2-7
TGTGCCAGCAGCTTTCTGTCGGAGATCCCTCGGGAGCAGTACTTC
CASSFLSEIPREQYF
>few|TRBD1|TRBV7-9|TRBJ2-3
TGTGCCAGTAAATTCTCGGGACAGGGAACAGATACGCAGTATTTT
CASKFSGQGTDTQYF
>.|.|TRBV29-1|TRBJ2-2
TGCAGCGTTGTCCTGGGGGCCACGAACACCGGGGAGCTGTTTTTT
CSVVLGATNTGELFF
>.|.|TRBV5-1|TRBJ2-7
TGCGCCAGCAGCTTTCAGGGGAGCAACGAGCAGTACTTC
CASSFQGSNEQYF
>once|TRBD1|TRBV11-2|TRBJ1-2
TGTGCCAGCAGTGACACAGGGGGCGGTGGCTACACCTTC
CASSDTGGGGYTF
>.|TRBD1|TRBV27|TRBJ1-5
TGTGCCAGCATGCGATATAGTGCCACCACCGGGACAGGGGTACTTCAGCCCCAGCATTTT
CASMRYSATTGTGVLQPQHF
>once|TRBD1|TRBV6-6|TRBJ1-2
TGTGCCAGCAGTTACGCGGGGACAGGGGGCGATGGCTACACCTTC
CASSYAGTGGDGYTF
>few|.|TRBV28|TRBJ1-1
TGTGCCAGCAGTTCCGGGGGAAAGAACACTGAAGCTTTCTTT
CASSSGGKNTEAFF
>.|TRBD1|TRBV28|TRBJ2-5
TGTGCCAGCAGACCTAATGGACAGGGAGGAGCAGAGACCCAGTACTTC
CASRPNGQGGAETQYF
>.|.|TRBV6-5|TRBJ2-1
TGTGCCAGCCACGACGGGGTCGGTGAGCAGTTCTTC
CASHDGVGEQFF
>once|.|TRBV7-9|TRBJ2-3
TGTGCCAGCAGCTTAGAATCTAGCGATACGCAGTATTTT
CASSLESSDTQYF
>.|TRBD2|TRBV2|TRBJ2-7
TGTGCCAGCAGCGGGGGGGGAACCTACGAGCAGTACTTC
CASSGGGTYEQYF
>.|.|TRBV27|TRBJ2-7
TGTGCCAGCAGTTCCCTTAGGGGGTACCACGAGCAGTACTTC
CASSSLRGYHEQYF
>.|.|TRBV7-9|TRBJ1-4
TGTGCCAGCGAGGACTTCGAAGGGCTCGGGACTAATGAAAAACTGTTTTTT
CASEDFEGLGTNEKLFF
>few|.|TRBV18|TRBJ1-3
TGTGCCAGCTCGGGGCAGGCCTCTGGAAACACCATATATTTT
CASSGQASGNTIYF
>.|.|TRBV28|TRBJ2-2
TGTGCCAGCAGGGCTACAGGGTCCGGGGAGCTGTTTTTT
CASRATGSGELFF
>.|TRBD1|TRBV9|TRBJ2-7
TGTGCCAGCAGCGCATCGGGACAGGGCCCCTACGAGCAGTACTTC
CASSASGQGPYEQYF
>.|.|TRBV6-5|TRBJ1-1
TGTGCCAGCAGTTCCTTCGAGCTGAACACTGAAGCTTTCTTT
CASSSFELNTEAFF
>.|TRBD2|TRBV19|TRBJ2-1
TGTGCCAGTAGTAGCAGCGGAGCGGGAGGGAAGCTACTATACAATGAGCAGTTCTTC
CASSSSGAGGKLLYNEQFF
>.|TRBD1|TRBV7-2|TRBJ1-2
TGTGCCAGCAGCTTAGCGCCCTCGAGACAGGGGTTCTATGGCTACACCTTC
CASSLAPSRQGFYGYTF
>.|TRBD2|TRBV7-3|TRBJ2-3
TGTGCCAGCAGCTTAATGGGCGGGGGAGATACGCAGTATTTT
CASSLMGGGDTQYF
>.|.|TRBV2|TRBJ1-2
TGTGCCAGCAGTGTCTTACAGGCCTATGGCTACACCTTC
CASSVLQAYGYTF
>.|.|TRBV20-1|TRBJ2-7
TGCAGTGCTAGAGATACTCGCGAGCAGTACTTC
CSARDTREQYF
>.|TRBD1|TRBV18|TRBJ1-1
TGTGCCAGCTCACCGACAGGGGAAGCTTTCTTT
CASSPTGEAFF
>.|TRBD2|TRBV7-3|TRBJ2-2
TGTGCCAGCAGCCCCAATGGACTAGCGGAGACGAACACCGGGGAGCTGTTTTTT
CASSPNGLAETNTGELFF
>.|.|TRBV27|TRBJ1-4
TGTGCCAGCCCCCGGCGGGGGGCCCATGGGAATGAAAAACTGTTTTTT
CASPRRGAHGNEKLFF
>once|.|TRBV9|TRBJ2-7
TGTGCCAGCAGCGTGAACCCCGGGTCAAGCCGGCACGAGCAGTACTTC
CASSVNPGSSRHEQYF
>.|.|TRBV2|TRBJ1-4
TGTGCCAGCAGTAAATTACAGGGTTCACAGGAAAAACTGTTTTTT
CASSKLQGSQEKLFF
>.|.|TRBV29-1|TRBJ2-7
TGCAGCGGAGCGAGCGGATACGAGCAGTACTTC
CSGASGYEQYF
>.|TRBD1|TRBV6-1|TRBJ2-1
TGTGCCAGCAGTGAAGGACAGGGATGGTTCTTC
CASSEGQGWFF
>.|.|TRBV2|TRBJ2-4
TGTGCCAGCAGTGAAGAGGGGCGGAACATTCAGTACTTC
CASSEEGRNIQYF
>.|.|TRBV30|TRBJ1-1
TGTGCCTGGAGTAGGACACCGGATGAAGCTTTCTTT
CAWSRTPDEAFF
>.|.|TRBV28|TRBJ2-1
TGTGCCAGCCAGGGGGCTAGCGGGGACAATGAGCAGTTCTTC
CASQGASGDNEQFF
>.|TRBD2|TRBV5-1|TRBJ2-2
TGCGCCAGCAGTCCGGGACTAGCGGGAGCGAACACCGGGGAGCTGTTTTTT
CASSPGLAGANTGELFF
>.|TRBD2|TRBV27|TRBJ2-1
TGTGCCAGCACTACTCCGGGACTAGCAGGAGTTAGCAATGAGCAGTTCTTC
CASTTPGLAGVSNEQFF
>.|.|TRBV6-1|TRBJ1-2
TGTGCCACCTCACAGCGGGACTATGGCTACACCTTC
CATSQRDYGYTF
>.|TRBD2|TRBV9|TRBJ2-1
TGTGCCAGCAGCGTAGCCGAAGCGGGAGGCCGGGAGCAGTTCTTC
CASSVAEAGGREQFF
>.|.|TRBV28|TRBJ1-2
TGTGCCAGCAGTTTATTAGGGGAGGGTGGCTACACCTTC
CASSLLGEGGYTF
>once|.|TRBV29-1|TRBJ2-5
TGCAGCGTCGCGGAGTGGCCTGGAGAGACCCAGTACTTC
CSVAEWPGETQYF